This section outlines one T cell receptor (beta chain) sequence together with its context. The antigen remains undetermined. Trimming took 6 bases from V and 5 from J; bases not matched to a gene: 8. The CDR3 contains 16 residues. The sample is drawn from a study of HIV-infected patients and healthy controls. Study outcomes and limitations: The diversity differences were not explained by slight age and sex differences between study cohorts.

Follow-up blood was drawn about 14 weeks, roughly three months, after antiretroviral therapy began. No cell fractionation was done, so the repertoire covers all unsorted peripheral blood T cells. Reverse transcription used around 540 ng RNA and constant-region primers for alpha and beta. Separate chain-specific third strand synthesis with multiplexing indices produced the alpha and beta libraries. All rearrangements within a chain used one primer pair; cDNA molecules carried barcodes. A roughly 21-cycle PCR with P5s and P7 primers followed a short adapter-adding first PCR. TCRdb fed the 5' RACE reads into MiXCR, producing one record per CDR3 protein. The sample contains approximately 15,000 distinct CDR3 sequences, around 10% of which appear only once.

Here the sequenced sample was blood, taken during antiretroviral therapy. The clonotype was recovered from an adult with HIV infection. The donor label of this sample is uncertain. The V and J genes are TRBV12-3 or TRBV12-4 and TRBJ2-5, with 14 bases identical to TRBD2. The CDR3 loop is CASSPLGTSGSETQYF. CDR3 sequence (DNA): TGTGCCAGCAGCCCACTCGGGACTAGCGGGAGTGAGACCCAGTACTTC.